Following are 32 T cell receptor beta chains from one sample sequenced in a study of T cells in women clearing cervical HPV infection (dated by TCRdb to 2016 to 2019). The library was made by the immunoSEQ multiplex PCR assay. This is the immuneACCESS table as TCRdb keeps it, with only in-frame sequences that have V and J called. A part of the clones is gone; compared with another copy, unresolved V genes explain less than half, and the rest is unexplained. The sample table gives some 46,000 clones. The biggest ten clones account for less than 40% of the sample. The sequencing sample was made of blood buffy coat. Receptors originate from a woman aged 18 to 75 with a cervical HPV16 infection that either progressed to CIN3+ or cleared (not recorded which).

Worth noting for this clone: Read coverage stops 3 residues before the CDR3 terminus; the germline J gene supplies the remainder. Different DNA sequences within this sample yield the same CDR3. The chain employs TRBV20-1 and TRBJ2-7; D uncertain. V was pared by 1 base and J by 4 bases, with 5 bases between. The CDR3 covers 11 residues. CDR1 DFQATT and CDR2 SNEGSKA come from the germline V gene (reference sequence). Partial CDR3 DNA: TGCAGTGCTAGAGGGGCATACGAG. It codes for CSARGAYE. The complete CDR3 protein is CSARGAYEQYF.

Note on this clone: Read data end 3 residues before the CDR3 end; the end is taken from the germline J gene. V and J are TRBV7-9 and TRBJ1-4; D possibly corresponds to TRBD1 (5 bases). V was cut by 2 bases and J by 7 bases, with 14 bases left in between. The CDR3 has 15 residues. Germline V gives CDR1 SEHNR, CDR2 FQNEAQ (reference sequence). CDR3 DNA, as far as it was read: TGTGCCAGCAGCTTAAATAAGGGGTTCAGTGAAAAA. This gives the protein CASSLNKGFSEK. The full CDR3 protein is CASSLNKGFSEKLFF.

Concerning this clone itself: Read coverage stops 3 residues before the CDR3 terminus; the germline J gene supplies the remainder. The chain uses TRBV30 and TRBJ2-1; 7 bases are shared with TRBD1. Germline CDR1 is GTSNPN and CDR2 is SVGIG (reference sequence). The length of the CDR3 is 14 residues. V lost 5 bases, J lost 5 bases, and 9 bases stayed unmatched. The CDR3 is CAWGTGTANNEQFF. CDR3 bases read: TGTGCCTGGGGAACCGGGACAGCGAACAATGAG.

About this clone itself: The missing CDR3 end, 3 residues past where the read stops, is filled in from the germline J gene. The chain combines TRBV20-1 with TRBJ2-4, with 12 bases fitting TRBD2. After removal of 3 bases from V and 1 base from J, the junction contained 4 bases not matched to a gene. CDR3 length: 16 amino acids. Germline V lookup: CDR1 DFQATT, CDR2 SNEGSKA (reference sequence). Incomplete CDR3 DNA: TGCAGTGCTAGGACTAGCGGGAGATTCGCCAAAAACATT. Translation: CSARTSGRFAKNI. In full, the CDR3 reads CSARTSGRFAKNIQYF.

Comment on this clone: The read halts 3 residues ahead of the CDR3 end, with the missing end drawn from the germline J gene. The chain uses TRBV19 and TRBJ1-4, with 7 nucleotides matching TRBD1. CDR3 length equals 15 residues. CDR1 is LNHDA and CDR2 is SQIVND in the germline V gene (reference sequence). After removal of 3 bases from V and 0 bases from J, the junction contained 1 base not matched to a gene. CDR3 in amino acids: CASSIGTATNEKLFF. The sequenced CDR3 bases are TGTGCCAGTAGTATCGGGACAGCAACTAATGAAAAA.

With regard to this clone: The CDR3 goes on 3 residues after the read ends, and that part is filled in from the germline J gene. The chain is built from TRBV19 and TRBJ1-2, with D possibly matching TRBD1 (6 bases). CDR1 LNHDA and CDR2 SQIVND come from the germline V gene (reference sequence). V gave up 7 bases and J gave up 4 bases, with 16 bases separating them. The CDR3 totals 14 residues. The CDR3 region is CASIAETGGYGYTF. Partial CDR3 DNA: TGTGCCAGTATAGCCGAGACAGGCGGCTATGGC. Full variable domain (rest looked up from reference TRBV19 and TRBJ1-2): DGGITQSPKYLFRKEGQNVTLSCEQNLNHDAMYWYRQDPGQGLRLIYYSQIVNDFQKGDIAEGYSVSREKKESFPLTVTSAQKNPTAFYLCASIAETGGYGYTFGSGTRLTVV.

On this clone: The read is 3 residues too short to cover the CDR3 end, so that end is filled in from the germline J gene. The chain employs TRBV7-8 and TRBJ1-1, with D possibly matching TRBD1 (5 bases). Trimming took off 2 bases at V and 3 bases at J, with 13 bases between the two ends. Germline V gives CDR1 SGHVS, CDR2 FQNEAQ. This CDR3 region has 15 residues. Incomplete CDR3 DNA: TGTGCCAGCAGCTTATCCCCGACAGCGTACACTGAA. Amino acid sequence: CASSLSPTAYTE. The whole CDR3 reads CASSLSPTAYTEAFF.

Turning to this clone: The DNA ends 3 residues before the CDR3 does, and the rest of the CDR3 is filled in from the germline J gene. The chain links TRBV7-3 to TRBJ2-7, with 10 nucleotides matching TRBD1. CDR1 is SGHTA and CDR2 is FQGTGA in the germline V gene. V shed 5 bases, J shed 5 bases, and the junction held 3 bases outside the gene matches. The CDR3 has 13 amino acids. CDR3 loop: CASSRQGADEQYF. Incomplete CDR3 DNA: TGTGCCAGCAGCAGACAGGGGGCGGACGAG.

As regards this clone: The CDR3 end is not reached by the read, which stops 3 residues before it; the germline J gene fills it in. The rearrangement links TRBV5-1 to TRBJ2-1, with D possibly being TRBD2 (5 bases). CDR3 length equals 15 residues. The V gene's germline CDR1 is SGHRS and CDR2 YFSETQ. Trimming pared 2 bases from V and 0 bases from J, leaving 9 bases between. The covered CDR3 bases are TGCGCCAGCAGCTTTAGCGTCCGCTCCTACAATGAG. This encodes CASSFSVRSYNE. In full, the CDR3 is CASSFSVRSYNEQFF.

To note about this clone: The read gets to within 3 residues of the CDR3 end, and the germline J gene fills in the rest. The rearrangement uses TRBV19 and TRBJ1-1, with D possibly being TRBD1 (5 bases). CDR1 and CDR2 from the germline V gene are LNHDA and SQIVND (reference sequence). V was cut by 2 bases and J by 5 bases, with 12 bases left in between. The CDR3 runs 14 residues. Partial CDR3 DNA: TGTGCCAGTAGTATACAGGGCGGGGTTACTGAA. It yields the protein CASSIQGGVTE. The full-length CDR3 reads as CASSIQGGVTEAFF.

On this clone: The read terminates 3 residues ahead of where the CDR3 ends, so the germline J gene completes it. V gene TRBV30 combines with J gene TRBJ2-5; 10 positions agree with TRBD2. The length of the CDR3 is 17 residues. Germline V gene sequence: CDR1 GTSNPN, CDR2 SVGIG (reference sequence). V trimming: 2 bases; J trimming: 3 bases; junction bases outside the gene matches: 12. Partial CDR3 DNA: TGTGCCTGGAGTCCTGGACTAGCGGAGCCGCGAAAAGAGACC. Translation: CAWSPGLAEPRKET. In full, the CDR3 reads CAWSPGLAEPRKETQYF.

CDR3 protein: CASSTGTERETQYF. The CDR3 DNA, read in part, is TGTGCCAGTAGTACCGGGACAGAGCGAGAGACC. V and J are TRBV19 and TRBJ2-5; 7 bases fit TRBD1. The read gets to within 3 residues of the CDR3 end, and the germline J gene fills in the rest. Germline assignment: CDR1 LNHDA and CDR2 SQIVND (reference sequence). J gave up 4 bases and V 4 bases, and 6 bases lay outside the gene matches. The CDR3 has 14 residues.

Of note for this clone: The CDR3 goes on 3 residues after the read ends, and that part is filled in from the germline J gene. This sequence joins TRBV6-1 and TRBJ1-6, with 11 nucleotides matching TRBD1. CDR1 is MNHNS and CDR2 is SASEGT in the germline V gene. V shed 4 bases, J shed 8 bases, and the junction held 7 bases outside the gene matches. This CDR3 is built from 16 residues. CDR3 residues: CASSGGQGALDSPLHF. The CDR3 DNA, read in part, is TGTGCCAGCAGTGGTGGACAGGGGGCTTTAGATTCACCC.

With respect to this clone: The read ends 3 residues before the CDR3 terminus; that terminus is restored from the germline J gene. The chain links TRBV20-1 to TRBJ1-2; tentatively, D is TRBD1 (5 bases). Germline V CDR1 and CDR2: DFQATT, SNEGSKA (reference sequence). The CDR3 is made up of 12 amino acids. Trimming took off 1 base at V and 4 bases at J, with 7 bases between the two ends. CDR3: CSARGQSYGYTF. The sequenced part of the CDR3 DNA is TGCAGTGCTAGAGGACAGAGCTATGGC.

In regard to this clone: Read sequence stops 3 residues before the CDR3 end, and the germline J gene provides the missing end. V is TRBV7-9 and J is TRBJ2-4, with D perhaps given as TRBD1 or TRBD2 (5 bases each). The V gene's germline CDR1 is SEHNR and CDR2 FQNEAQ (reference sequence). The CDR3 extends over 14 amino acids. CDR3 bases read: TGTGCCAGCAGCTTAGACTCCCGAGGGGATGGT. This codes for CASSLDSRGDG. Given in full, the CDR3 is CASSLDSRGDGQYF.

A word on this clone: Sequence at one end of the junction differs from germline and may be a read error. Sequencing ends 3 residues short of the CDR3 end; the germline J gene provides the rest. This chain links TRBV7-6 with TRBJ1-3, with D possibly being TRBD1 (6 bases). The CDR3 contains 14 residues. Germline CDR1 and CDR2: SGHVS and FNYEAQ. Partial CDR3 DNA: TGTGCCGGCAGCCAGGACAGACCTGGAAACACC. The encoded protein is CAGSQDRPGNT. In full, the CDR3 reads CAGSQDRPGNTIYF.

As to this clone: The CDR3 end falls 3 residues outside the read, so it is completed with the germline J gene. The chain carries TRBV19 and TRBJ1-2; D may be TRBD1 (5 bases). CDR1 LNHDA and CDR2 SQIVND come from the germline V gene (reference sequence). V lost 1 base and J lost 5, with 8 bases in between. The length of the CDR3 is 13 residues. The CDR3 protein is CASSIGGRYGYTF. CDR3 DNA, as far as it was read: TGTGCCAGTAGTATAGGGGGCAGGTATGGC.

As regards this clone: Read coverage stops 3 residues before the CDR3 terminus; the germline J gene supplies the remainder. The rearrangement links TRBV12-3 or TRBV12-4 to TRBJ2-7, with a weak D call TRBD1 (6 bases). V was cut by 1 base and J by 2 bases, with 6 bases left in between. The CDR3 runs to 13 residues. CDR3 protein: CASSLDRAYEQYF. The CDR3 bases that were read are TGTGCCAGCAGTTTAGACAGGGCCTACGAG.

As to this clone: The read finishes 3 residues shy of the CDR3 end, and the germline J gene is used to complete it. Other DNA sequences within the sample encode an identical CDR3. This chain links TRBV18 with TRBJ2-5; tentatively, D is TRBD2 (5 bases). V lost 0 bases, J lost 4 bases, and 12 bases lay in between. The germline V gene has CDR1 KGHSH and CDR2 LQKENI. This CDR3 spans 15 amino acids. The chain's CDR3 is CASSPPGGPVETQYF. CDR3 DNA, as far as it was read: TGTGCCAGCTCACCACCCGGCGGGCCGGTAGAGACC.

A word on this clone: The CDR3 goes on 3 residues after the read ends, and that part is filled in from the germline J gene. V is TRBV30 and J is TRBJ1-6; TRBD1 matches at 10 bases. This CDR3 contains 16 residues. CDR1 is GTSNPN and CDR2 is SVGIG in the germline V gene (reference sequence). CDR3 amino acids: CAWRRTWTGGTGALHF. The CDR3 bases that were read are TGTGCCTGGAGACGAACGTGGACAGGGGGAACCGGGGCC.

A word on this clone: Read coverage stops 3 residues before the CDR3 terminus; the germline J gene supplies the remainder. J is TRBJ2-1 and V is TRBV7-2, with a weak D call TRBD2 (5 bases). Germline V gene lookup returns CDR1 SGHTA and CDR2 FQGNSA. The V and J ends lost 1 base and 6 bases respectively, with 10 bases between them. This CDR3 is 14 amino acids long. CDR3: CASSLGLTINEQFF. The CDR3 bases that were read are TGTGCCAGCAGCTTAGGGCTGACTATCAATGAG.

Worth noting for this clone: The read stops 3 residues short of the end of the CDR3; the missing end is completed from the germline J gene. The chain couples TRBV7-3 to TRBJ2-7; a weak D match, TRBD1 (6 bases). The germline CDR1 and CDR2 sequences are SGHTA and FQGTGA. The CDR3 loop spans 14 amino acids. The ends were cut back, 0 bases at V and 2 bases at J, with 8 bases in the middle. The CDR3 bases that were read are TGTGCCAGCAGCTTAACTGGGGGCGCCTACGAG. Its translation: CASSLTGGAYE. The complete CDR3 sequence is CASSLTGGAYEQYF.

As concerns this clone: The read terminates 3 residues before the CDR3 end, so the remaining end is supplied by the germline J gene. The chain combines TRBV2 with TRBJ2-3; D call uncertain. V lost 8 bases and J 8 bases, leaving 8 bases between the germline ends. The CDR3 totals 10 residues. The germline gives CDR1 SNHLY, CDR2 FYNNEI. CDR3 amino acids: CASGKVTQYF. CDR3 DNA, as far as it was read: TGTGCCAGCGGTAAGGTTACG.

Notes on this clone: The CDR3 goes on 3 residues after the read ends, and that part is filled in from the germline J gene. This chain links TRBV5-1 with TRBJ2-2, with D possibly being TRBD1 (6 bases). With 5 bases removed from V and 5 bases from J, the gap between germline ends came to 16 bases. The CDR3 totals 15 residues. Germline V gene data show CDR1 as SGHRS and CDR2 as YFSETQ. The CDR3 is CASRTATGPTGELFF. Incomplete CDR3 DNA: TGCGCCAGCAGAACCGCCACAGGGCCGACCGGGGAG.

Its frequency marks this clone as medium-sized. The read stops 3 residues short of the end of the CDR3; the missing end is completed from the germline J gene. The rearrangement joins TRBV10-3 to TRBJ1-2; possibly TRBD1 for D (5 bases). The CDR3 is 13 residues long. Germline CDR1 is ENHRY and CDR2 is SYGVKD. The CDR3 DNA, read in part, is TGTGCCATCAGTGAGGGCAGGGCTTACGAC. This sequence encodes CAISEGRAYD. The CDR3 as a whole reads CAISEGRAYDYTF.

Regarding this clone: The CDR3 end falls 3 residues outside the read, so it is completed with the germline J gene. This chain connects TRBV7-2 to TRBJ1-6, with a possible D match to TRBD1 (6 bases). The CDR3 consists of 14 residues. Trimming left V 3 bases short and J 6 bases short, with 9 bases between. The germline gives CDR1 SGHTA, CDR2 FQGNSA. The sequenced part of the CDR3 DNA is TGTGCCAGCAGCTTCAGGACAGTTAATTCACCC. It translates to CASSFRTVNSP. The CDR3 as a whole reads CASSFRTVNSPLHF.

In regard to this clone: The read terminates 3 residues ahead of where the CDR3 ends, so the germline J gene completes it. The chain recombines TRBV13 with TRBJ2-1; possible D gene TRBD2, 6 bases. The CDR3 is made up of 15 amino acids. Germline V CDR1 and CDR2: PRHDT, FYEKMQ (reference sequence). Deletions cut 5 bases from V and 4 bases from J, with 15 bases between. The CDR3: CASSQRDSLYNEQFF. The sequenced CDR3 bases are TGTGCCAGCAGCCAACGGGACTCCTTATACAATGAG.

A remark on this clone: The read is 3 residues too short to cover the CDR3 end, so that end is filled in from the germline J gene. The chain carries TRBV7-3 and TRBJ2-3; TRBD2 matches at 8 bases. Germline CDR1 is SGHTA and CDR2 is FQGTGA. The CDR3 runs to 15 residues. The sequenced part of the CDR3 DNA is TGTGCCAGCAGCTTTTTAGCGGGAAGGGGAGAGACG. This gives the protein CASSFLAGRGET. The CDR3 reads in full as CASSFLAGRGETQYF.

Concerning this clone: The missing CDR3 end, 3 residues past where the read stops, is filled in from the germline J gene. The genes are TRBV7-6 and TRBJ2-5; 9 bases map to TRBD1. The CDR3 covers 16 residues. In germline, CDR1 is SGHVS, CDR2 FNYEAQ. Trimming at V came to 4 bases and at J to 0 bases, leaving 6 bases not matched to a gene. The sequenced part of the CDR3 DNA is TGTGCCAGCAGCTGGGCTAGGGACAGGGACCAAGAGACC. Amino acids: CASSWARDRDQET. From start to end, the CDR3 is CASSWARDRDQETQYF.

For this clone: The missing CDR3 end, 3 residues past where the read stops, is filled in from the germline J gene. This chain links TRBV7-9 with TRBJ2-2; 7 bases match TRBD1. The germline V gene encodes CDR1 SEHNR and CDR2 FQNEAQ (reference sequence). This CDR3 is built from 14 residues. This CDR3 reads CASSPGGLGSPLFF. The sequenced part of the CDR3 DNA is TGTGCCAGCAGTCCAGGGGGTTTAGGGTCACCG.

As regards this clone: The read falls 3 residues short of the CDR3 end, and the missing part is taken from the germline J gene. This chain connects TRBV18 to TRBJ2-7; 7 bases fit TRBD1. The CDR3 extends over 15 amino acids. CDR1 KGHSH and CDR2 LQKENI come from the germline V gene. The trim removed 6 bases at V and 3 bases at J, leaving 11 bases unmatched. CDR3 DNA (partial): TGTGCCAGCTCCCGATCACCGGACAGGAACTACGAG. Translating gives CASSRSPDRNYE. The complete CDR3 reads CASSRSPDRNYEQYF.

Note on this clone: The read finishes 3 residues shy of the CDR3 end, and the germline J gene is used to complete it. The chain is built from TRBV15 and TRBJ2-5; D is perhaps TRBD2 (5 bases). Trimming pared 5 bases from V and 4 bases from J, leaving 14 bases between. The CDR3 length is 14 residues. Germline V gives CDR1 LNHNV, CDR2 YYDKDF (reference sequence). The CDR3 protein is CATSPRSGRETQYF. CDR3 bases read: TGTGCCACCAGCCCTCGTTCGGGGAGAGAGACC. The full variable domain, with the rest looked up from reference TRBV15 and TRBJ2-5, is DAMVIQNPRYQVTQFGKPVTLSCSQTLNHNVMYWYQQKSSQAPKLLFHYYDKDFNNEADTPDNFQSRRPNTSFCFLDIRSPGLGDTAMYLCATSPRSGRETQYFGPGTRLLVL.